One sample yielded the 5 T cell receptor beta chains listed below, sequenced in a study of T cell repertoires in cytomegalovirus infection. TCRdb re-called the reads with MiXCR, one entry per CDR3 protein. The data contain hundreds of thousands of distinct CDR3 sequences, roughly 36% of them singletons. The specimen was PBMCs. The origin of the receptors is a human donor in good health (CMV status not recorded). Some clones in this sample may be carry-over from other donors' samples.

In regard to this clonotype: It may be a read error: a sequence one base away is much more abundant. The conserved phenylalanine or tryptophan is not found at the CDR3 terminus, so this likely reflects a read error. The rearrangement links TRBV7-2 to TRBJ1-5, with 7 bases matching TRBD1. The CDR3 sequence is 13 residues long. Germline loops: CDR1 SGHTA, CDR2 FQGNSA. V lost 6 bases and J lost 4; bases outside the gene matches: 3. For the CDR3, the DNA is TGTGCCAGCAGTACACAGGGGAATCAGCCCCAGCATTAT. Encoded protein: CASSTQGNQPQHY.

This chain connects TRBV5-1 to TRBJ1-1; D gene uncertain. The V end lost 0 bases, the J end lost 0 bases, and 12 bases lay between the germline ends. The CDR3 extends over 16 amino acids. CDR1 and CDR2 (germline): SGHRS, YFSETQ. The CDR3 loop is CASSLVPNSMNTEAFF. The DNA of the CDR3 is TGCGCCAGCAGCTTGGTTCCAAACTCAATGAACACTGAAGCTTTCTTT.

In this sample, this clonotype turned up once. The chain links TRBV10-3 to TRBJ2-4, with D perhaps matching TRBD1 (5 bases). Germline V gives CDR1 ENHRY, CDR2 SYGVKD. V shed 3 bases and J shed 4 bases, with 10 bases lying between them. The length of the CDR3 is 14 residues. The CDR3 bases are TGTGCCATCAGTGACCTCAGGGTGAAAAACATTCAGTACTTC. It is translated as CAISDLRVKNIQYF.

The table lists this clonotype with a few counts. The chain uses TRBV12-3 or TRBV12-4 and TRBJ1-5; no reliable D call. This CDR3 has 13 amino acids. Trimming left V 2 bases short and J 4 bases short, with 6 bases between. The CDR3 DNA reads TGTGCCAGCAGTTTAAATAGGAATCAGCCCCAGCATTTT. It codes for CASSLNRNQPQHF.

This clonotype occurred many times. V usage is TRBV7-2 and J usage is TRBJ2-5; D is possibly TRBD1 (6 bases). Trimming pared 1 base from V and 7 bases from J, leaving 22 bases between. This CDR3 region has 17 residues. In germline, CDR1 is SGHTA, CDR2 FQGNSA. The CDR3 bases are TGTGCCAGCAGCTTAGTCGGGGATGGGGGCCTTCGGGCGACCCAGTACTTC. It is translated as CASSLVGDGGLRATQYF. Based on the CDR3 plus reference TRBV7-2 and TRBJ2-5, the full variable domain is GAGVSQSPSNKVTEKGKDVELRCDPISGHTALYWYRQSLGQGLEFLIYFQGNSAPDKSGLPSDRFSAERTGGSVSTLTIQRTQQEDSAVYLCASSLVGDGGLRATQYFGPGTRLLVL.